In its sample, the clone carrying this TCR beta chain was seen many times. Its antigen is currently unknown. As for time point: newly diagnosed GD, antithyroid drugs for less than 3 months. Making the TCR library involved RNA that had been extracted from PBMCs. HTBI primers from iRepertoire and Arm-PCR of CDR3 regions yielded the TCR beta libraries. TCRdb re-called the multiplex PCR reads through MiXCR, storing one row per CDR3 protein. The table includes 400,000 to 500,000 distinct CDR3 sequences, 16% detected once. The entry originates in a study of regulatory T cells in long-lasting Graves disease. This CDR3 is built from 13 residues. V lost 3 bases, J lost 6 bases, and 14 bases lay in between. Germline CDR1 GTSNPN, CDR2 SVGIG (reference sequence). Overall study results and limits: Newly diagnosed disease favored TRBV20-1 and TRBJ2-1 over persistent disease. Those with persistent Graves' had less TCR diversity than newly diagnosed patients.

These same records also appear under a second study, on T cells in Graves' hyperthyroidism and ophthalmopathy. This second report adds: Carried out on the TCR CDR3, a first-round RT-PCR used the HTBI primer set.

The material sequenced was peripheral blood mononuclear cells (PBMCs), taken at new diagnosis, from a patient treated with antithyroid drugs. The rearrangement uses TRBV30 and TRBJ1-2; a weak D match, TRBD1 (6 bases). The clonotype originates from a woman under 30 with Graves disease. In DNA form, the CDR3 reads TGTGCCTGGAGCTCAGGGGAGGGCGATGGCTACACCTTC. Its translation: CAWSSGEGDGYTF.